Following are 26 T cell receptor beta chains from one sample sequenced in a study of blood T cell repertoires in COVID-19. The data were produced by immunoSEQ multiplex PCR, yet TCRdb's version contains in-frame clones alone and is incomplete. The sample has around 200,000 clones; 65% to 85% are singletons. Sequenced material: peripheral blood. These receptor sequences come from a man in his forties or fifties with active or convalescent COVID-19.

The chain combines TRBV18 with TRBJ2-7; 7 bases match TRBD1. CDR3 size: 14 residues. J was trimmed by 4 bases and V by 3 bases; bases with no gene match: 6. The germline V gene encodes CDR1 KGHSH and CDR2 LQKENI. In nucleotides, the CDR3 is TGTGCCAGCTCACCCCGGCCGGGACAGTACGAGCAGTACTTC. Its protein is CASSPRPGQYEQYF. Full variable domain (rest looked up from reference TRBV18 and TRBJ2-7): NAGVMQNPRHLVRRRGQEARLRCSPMKGHSHVYWYRQLPEEGLKFMVYLQKENIIDESGMPKERFSAEFPKEGPSILRIQQVVRGDSAAYFCASSPRPGQYEQYFGPGTRLTVT.

The CDR3 DNA is TGCGCCAGCAGTTTCAGGGGGTATGAAACTGAAGCTTTCTTT. The encoded protein is CASSFRGYETEAFF. The rearrangement links TRBV4-1 to TRBJ1-1; 7 nucleotides agree with TRBD1. Germline V gives CDR1 MGHRA, CDR2 YSYEKL. After removal of 6 bases from V and 5 bases from J, the junction contained 9 bases not matched to a gene. The CDR3 contains 14 residues.

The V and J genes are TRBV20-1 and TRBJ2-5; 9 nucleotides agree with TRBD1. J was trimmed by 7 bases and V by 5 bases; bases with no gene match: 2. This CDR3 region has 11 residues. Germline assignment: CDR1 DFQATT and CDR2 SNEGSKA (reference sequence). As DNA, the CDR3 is TGCAGTGCTGGGACAGGGACGACCCAGTACTTC. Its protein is CSAGTGTTQYF.

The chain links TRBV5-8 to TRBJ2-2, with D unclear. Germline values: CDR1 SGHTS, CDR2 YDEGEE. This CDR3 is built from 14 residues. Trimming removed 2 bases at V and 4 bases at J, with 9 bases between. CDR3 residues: CASSLMSSTGELFF. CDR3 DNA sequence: TGTGCCAGCAGCTTAATGTCATCCACCGGGGAGCTGTTTTTT.

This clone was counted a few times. The CDR3 sequence: CAWSVLRNNSPLHF. The CDR3 region has the DNA TGTGCCTGGAGTGTATTGCGAAATAATTCACCCCTCCACTTT. The genes are TRBV30 and TRBJ1-6; unclear D gene. Germline-derived CDR1 and CDR2 are GTSNPN and SVGIG (reference sequence). V dropped 0 bases and J dropped 5 bases, with 8 bases sitting between them. The CDR3 covers 14 residues.

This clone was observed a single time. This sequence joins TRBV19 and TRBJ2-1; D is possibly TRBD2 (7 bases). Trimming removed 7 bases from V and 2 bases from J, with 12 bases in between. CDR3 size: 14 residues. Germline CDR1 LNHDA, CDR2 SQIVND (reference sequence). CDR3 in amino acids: CASTRGATYNEQFF. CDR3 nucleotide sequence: TGTGCCAGTACCCGGGGGGCCACCTACAATGAGCAGTTCTTC.

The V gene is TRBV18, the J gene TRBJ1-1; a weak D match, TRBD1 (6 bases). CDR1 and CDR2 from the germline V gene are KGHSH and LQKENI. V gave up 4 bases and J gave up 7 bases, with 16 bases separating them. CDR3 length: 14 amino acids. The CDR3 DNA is TGTGCCAGCTCACTTGGACAGTACCCAGGTGAAGCTTTCTTT. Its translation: CASSLGQYPGEAFF.

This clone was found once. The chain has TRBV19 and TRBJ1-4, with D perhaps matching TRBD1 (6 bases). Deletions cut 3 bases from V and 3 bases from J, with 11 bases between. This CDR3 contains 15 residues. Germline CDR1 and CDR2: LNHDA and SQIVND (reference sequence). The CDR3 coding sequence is TGTGCCAGTAGTATGACGGGGGGCTCTAATGAAAAACTGTTTTTT. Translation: CASSMTGGSNEKLFF.

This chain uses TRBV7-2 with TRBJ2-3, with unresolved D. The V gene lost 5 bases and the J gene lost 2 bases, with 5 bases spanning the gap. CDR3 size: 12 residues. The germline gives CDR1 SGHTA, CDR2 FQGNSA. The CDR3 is CASSSYTDTQYF. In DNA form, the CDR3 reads TGTGCCAGCAGCAGCTACACAGATACGCAGTATTTT.

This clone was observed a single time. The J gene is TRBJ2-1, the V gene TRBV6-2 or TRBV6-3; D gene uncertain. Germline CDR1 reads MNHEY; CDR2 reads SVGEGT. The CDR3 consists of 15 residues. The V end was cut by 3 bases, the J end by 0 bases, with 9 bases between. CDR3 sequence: CASSYSRLSYNEQFF. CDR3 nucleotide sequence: TGTGCCAGCAGTTATTCTAGGCTCTCCTACAATGAGCAGTTCTTC.

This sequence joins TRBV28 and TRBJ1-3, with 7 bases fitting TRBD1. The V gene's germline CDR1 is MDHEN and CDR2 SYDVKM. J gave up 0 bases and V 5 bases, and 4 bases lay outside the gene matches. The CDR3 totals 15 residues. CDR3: CASSLRGASGNTIYF. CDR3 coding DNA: TGTGCCAGCAGTCTCAGGGGGGCCTCTGGAAACACCATATATTTT.

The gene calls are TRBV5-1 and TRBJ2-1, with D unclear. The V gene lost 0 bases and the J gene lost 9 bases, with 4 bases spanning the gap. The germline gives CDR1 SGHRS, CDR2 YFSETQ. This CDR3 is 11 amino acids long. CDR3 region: CASSLAGEQFF. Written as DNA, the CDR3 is TGCGCCAGCAGCTTGGCCGGTGAGCAGTTCTTC.

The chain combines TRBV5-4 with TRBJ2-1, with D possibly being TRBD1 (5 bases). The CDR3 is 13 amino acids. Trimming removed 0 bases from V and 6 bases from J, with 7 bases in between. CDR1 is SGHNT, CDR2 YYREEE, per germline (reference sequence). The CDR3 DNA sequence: TGTGCCAGCAGCTTGGGCCAGGGCAATGAGCAGTTCTTC. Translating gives CASSLGQGNEQFF. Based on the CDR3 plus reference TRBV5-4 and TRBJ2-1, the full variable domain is ETGVTQSPTHLIKTRGQQVTLRCSSQSGHNTVSWYQQALGQGPQFIFQYYREEENGRGNFPPRFSGLQFPNYSSELNVNALELDDSALYLCASSLGQGNEQFFGPGTRLTVL.

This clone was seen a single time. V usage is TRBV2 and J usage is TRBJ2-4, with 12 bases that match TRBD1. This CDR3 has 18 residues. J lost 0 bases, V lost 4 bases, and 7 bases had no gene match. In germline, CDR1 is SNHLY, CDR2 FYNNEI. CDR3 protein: CASSAYGTGGRAKNIQYF. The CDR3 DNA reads TGTGCCAGCAGTGCTTATGGGACAGGGGGCAGAGCCAAAAACATTCAGTACTTC.

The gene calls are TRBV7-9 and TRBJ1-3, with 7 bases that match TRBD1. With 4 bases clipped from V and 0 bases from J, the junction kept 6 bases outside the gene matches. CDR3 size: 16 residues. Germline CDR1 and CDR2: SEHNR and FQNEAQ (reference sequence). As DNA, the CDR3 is TGTGCCAGCAGCTCACTCGGGACAGCCTCTGGAAACACCATATATTTT. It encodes CASSSLGTASGNTIYF. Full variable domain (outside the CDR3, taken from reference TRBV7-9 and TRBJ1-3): DTGVSQNPRHKITKRGQNVTFRCDPISEHNRLYWYRQTLGQGPEFLTYFQNEAQLEKSRLLSDRFSAERPKGSFSTLEIQRTEQGDSAMYLCASSSLGTASGNTIYFGEGSWLTVV.

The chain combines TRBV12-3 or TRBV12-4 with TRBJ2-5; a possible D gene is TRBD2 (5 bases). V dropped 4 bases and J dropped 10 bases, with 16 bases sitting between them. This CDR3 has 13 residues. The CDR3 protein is CASSSRASGDQYF. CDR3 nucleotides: TGTGCCAGCAGTTCTCGCGCTTCCGGGGACCAGTACTTC.

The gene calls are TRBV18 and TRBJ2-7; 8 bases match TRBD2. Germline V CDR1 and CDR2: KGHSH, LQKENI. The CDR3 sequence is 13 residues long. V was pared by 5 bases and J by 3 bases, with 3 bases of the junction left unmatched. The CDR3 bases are TGTGCCAGCTCAGCCGGGGGGGACTACGAGCAGTACTTC. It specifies CASSAGGDYEQYF. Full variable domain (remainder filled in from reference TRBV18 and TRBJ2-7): NAGVMQNPRHLVRRRGQEARLRCSPMKGHSHVYWYRQLPEEGLKFMVYLQKENIIDESGMPKERFSAEFPKEGPSILRIQQVVRGDSAAYFCASSAGGDYEQYFGPGTRLTVT.

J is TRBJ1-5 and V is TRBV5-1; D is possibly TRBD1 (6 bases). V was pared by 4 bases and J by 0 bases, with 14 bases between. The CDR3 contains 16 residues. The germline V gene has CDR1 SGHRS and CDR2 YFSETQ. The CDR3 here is CASSTKGGGSNQPQHF. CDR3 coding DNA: TGCGCCAGCAGCACAAAAGGGGGGGGTAGCAATCAGCCCCAGCATTTT. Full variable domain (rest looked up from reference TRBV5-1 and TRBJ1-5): KAGVTQTPRYLIKTRGQQVTLSCSPISGHRSVSWYQQTPGQGLQFLFEYFSETQRNKGNFPGRFSGRQFSNSRSEMNVSTLELGDSALYLCASSTKGGGSNQPQHFGDGTRLSIL.

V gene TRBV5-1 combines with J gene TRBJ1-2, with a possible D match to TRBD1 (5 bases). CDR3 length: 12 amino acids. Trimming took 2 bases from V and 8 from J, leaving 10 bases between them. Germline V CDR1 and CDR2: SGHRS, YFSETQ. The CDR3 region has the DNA TGCGCCAGCAGCTTAGAAGGGGTCGGCTACACCTTC. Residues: CASSLEGVGYTF.

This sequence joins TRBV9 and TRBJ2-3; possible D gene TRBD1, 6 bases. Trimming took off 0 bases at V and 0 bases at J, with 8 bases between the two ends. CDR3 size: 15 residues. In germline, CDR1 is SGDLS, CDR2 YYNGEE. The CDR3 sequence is CASSVDGQSTDTQYF. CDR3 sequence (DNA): TGTGCCAGCAGCGTAGACGGACAGAGCACAGATACGCAGTATTTT.

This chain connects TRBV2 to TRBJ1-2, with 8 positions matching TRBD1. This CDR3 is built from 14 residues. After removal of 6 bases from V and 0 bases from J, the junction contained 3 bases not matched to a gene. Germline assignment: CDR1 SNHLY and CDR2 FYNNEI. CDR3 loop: CASSRGQANYGYTF. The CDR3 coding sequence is TGTGCCAGCAGCCGGGGACAGGCTAACTATGGCTACACCTTC.

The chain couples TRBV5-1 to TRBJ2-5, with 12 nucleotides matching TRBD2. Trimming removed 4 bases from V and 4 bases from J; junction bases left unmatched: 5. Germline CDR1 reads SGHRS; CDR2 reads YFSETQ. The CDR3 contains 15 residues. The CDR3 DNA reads TGCGCCAGCAGCCCGCTAGCGGGGGGGAGAGAGACCCAGTACTTC. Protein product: CASSPLAGGRETQYF.

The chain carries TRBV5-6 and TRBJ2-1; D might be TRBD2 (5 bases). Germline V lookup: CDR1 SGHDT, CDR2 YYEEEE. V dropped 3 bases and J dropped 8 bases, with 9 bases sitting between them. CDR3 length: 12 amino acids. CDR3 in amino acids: CASSWLADEQFF. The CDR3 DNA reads TGTGCCAGCAGCTGGCTAGCCGATGAGCAGTTCTTC.

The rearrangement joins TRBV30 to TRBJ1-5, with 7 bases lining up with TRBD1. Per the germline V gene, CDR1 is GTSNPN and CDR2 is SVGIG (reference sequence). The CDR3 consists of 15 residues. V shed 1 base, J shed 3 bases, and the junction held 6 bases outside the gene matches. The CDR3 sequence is CAWSEEGALNQPQHF. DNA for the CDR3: TGTGCCTGGAGTGAGGAGGGGGCGCTCAATCAGCCCCAGCATTTT. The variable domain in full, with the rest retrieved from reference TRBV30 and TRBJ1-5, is SQTIHQWPATLVQPVGSPLSLECTVEGTSNPNLYWYRQAAGRGLQLLFYSVGIGQISSEVPQNLSASRPQDRQFILSSKKLLLSDSGFYLCAWSEEGALNQPQHFGDGTRLSIL.

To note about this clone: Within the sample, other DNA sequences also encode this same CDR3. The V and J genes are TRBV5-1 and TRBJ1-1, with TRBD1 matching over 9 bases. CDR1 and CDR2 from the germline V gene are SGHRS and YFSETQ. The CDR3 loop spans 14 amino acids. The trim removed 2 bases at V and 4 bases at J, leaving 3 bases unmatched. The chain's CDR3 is CASSLQGASTEAFF. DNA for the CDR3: TGCGCCAGCAGCTTACAGGGGGCGAGCACTGAAGCTTTCTTT. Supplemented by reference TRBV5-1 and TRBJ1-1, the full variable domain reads KAGVTQTPRYLIKTRGQQVTLSCSPISGHRSVSWYQQTPGQGLQFLFEYFSETQRNKGNFPGRFSGRQFSNSRSEMNVSTLELGDSALYLCASSLQGASTEAFFGQGTRLTVV.

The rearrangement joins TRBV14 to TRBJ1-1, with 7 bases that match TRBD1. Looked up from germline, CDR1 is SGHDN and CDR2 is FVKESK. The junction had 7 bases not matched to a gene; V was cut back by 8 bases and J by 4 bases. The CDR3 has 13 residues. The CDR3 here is CASSDRLVTEAFF. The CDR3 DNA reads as TGTGCCAGCTCGGACAGGCTAGTCACTGAAGCTTTCTTT.